The 14 T cell receptor beta chains below all came from one sample that was sequenced in a study of T cells in Graves' hyperthyroidism and ophthalmopathy. RNA transcripts were the template for amplifying TCR beta CDR3 regions. The HTBI primer set served for first-round RT-PCR of the TCR CDR3. TCRdb passed the multiplex PCR reads through MiXCR, listing each CDR3 protein once. The sample contains about 510,000 distinct CDR3 sequences, approximately 15% of which appear only once. Sequencing was done on a sample of blood. The receptors derive from a woman between 35 and 50 years old with Graves' hyperthyroidism.

The sample holds many counts of this clonotype. The gene calls are TRBV20-1 and TRBJ2-5; TRBD2 matches at 7 bases. The V gene end was trimmed by 7 bases and the J gene end by 2 bases; junction bases not matched to a gene: 19. CDR3 length: 17 amino acids. Germline V gives CDR1 DFQATT, CDR2 SNEGSKA (reference sequence). CDR3 coding DNA: TGCAGTGGAGAGGGAGGGCGTACAGTCACCGAACAAGAGACCCAGTACTTC. Translation: CSGEGGRTVTEQETQYF.

This clonotype appeared many times. The chain combines TRBV28 with TRBJ2-7; no definite D call. The CDR3 is made up of 13 amino acids. Germline V CDR1 and CDR2: MDHEN, SYDVKM. Deletions cut 3 bases from V and 0 bases from J, with 6 bases between. As DNA, the CDR3 is TGTGCCAGCAGTTTTCGGAACTCCTACGAGCAGTACTTC. As protein: CASSFRNSYEQYF.

The chain is built from TRBV10-3 and TRBJ1-4; D is unresolved. The germline gives CDR1 ENHRY, CDR2 SYGVKD. The CDR3 is 14 residues long. V dropped 3 bases and J dropped 7 bases, with 12 bases sitting between them. The CDR3: CAISDRTMGEKLFF. The CDR3 bases are TGTGCCATCAGTGATAGAACAATGGGTGAAAAACTGTTTTTT.

This clonotype was observed a handful of times. The junction and the germline gene differ at one end; a read error may be behind it. This chain joins TRBV7-7 and TRBJ2-1; D gene uncertain. Germline CDR1 is SSHAT and CDR2 is FNYEAQ (reference sequence). The CDR3 contains 15 residues. The CDR3 DNA reads TGTGCTAGCAGCAAACAGTTTGATTCTTACAATGAGCAGTTCTTC. It specifies CASSKQFDSYNEQFF. Full variable domain (rest looked up from reference TRBV7-7 and TRBJ2-1): GAGVSQSPRYKVTKRGQDVTLRCDPISSHATLYWYQQALGQGPEFLTYFNYEAQPDKSGLPSDRFSAERPEGSISTLTIQRTEQRDSAMYRCASSKQFDSYNEQFFGPGTRLTVL.

There are many counts of this clonotype. The V gene is TRBV12-3 or TRBV12-4, the J gene TRBJ2-3, with D hard to call. The CDR3 is 11 amino acids. Trimming shortened V by 5 bases and J by 4 bases, and 4 bases separated the two germline ends. CDR3: CASSMPDTQYF. The DNA for the CDR3 is TGTGCCAGCAGTATGCCAGATACGCAGTATTTT.

This clonotype was detected only a few times. The chain is built from TRBV5-4 and TRBJ2-5; D remains unclear. Germline-derived CDR1 and CDR2 are SGHNT and YYREEE (reference sequence). Trimming removed 3 bases from V and 1 base from J, with 7 bases in between. This CDR3 region has 13 residues. In DNA, the CDR3 is TGTGCCAGCAGCTCCCCCTCCCAAGAGACCCAGTACTTC. This sequence encodes CASSSPSQETQYF.

This clonotype occurred a few times. The CDR3 DNA reads TGTGCCAGCAGCCACCGGGACAGCCAAGAGACCCAGTACTTC. Encoded protein: CASSHRDSQETQYF. The rearrangement uses TRBV5-6 and TRBJ2-5; 7 bases are shared with TRBD1. V gave up 4 bases and J gave up 1 base; unmatched junction bases: 4. The CDR3 runs 14 residues. Per germline, CDR1 SGHDT and CDR2 YYEEEE. The full variable domain, rest sourced from reference TRBV5-6 and TRBJ2-5, is DAGVTQSPTHLIKTRGQQVTLRCSPKSGHDTVSWYQQALGQGPQFIFQYYEEEERQRGNFPDRFSGHQFPNYSSELNVNALLLGDSALYLCASSHRDSQETQYFGPGTRLLVL.

There are many counts of this clonotype. The chain uses TRBV5-5 and TRBJ2-1; 11 bases fit TRBD2. Per the germline V gene, CDR1 is SGHKS and CDR2 is YYEKEE (reference sequence). V lost 0 bases and J lost 3; bases outside the gene matches: 11. There are 19 residues in the CDR3. DNA of the CDR3: TGTGCCAGCAGCTTGGGACTAGCGGGGTCGGACGACTACTACAATGAGCAGTTCTTC. This sequence encodes CASSLGLAGSDDYYNEQFF.

This clonotype was found a few times. V and J are TRBV11-2 and TRBJ2-7; the D is unclear. This CDR3 contains 15 residues. The germline V gene has CDR1 SGHAT and CDR2 FQNNGV. V was trimmed by 0 bases and J by 4 bases, leaving 13 bases between them. In DNA form, the CDR3 reads TGTGCCAGCAGCTTAGATCGTTATAGTAGATACGAGCAGTACTTC. It translates to CASSLDRYSRYEQYF.

V and J are TRBV7-3 and TRBJ2-1; D call uncertain. The ends were cut back, 4 bases at V and 0 bases at J, with 16 bases in the middle. This CDR3 comprises 17 residues. CDR1 is SGHTA and CDR2 is FQGTGA in the germline V gene. The CDR3 is CASSSPPGGSSYNEQFF. CDR3 coding DNA: TGTGCCAGCAGCTCCCCCCCCGGCGGATCCTCCTACAATGAGCAGTTCTTC.

The table lists this clonotype with a few counts. The chain recombines TRBV20-1 with TRBJ2-5; possibly TRBD2 for D (5 bases). Trimming took 1 base from V and 5 from J, leaving 11 bases between them. From germline, CDR1 is DFQATT and CDR2 SNEGSKA (reference sequence). There are 13 residues in the CDR3. In DNA, the CDR3 is TGCAGTGCTAGAGGTCCCGGGAAGGAGACCCAGTACTTC. Amino acids: CSARGPGKETQYF.

This clonotype was observed many times. This chain connects TRBV30 to TRBJ1-1; no firm D call. Per germline, CDR1 GTSNPN and CDR2 SVGIG (reference sequence). CDR3 length: 15 residues. V was shortened by 4 bases and J by 1 base, with 16 bases between the two germline ends. Here the CDR3 DNA reads TGTGCCTGGACCAGAGGAAGGGTATCGAACACTGAAGCTTTCTTT. This codes for CAWTRGRVSNTEAFF.

The V gene is TRBV12-3 or TRBV12-4, the J gene TRBJ2-2; 11 nucleotides line up with TRBD2. The trim removed 6 bases at V and 1 base at J, leaving 1 base unmatched. The CDR3 runs 15 residues. The CDR3 loop is CASRGLAVNTGELFF. Here the CDR3 DNA reads TGTGCCAGCAGGGGACTAGCGGTGAACACCGGGGAGCTGTTTTTT.

This clonotype was counted at least ten times. The chain combines TRBV28 with TRBJ1-5; 10 bases are a match to TRBD1. There are 13 residues in the CDR3. The germline gives CDR1 MDHEN, CDR2 SYDVKM. The V segment lost 7 bases and the J segment 10 bases; nucleotides outside the gene matches: 7. CDR3 nucleotide sequence: TGTGCCAGCAACCCGGGACAGGGGCTTCCCCAGCATTTT. Its protein product is CASNPGQGLPQHF.